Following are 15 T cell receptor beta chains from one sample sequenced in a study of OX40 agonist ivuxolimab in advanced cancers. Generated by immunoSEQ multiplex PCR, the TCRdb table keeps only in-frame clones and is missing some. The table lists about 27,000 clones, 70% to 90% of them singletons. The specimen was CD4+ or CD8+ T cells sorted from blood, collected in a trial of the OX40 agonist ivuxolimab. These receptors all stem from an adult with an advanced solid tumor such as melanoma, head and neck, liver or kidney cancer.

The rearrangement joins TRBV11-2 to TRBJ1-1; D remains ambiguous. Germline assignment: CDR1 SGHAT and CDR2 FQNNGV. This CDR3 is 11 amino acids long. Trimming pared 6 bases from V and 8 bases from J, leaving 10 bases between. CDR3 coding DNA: TGTGCCAGCAGTATAATCCTAGAAGCTTTCTTT. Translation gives CASSIILEAFF. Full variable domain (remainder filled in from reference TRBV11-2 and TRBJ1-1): EAGVAQSPRYKIIEKRQSVAFWCNPISGHATLYWYQQILGQGPKLLIQFQNNGVVDDSQLPKDRFSAERLKGVDSTLKIQPAKLEDSAVYLCASSIILEAFFGQGTRLTVV.

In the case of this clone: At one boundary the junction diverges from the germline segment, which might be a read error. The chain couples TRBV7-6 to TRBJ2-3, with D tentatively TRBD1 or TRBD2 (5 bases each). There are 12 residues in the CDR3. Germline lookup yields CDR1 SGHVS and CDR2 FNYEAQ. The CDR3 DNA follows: TGCGTCACGGGGCCCCTCACAGATACGCAGTATTTT. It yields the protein CVTGPLTDTQYF.

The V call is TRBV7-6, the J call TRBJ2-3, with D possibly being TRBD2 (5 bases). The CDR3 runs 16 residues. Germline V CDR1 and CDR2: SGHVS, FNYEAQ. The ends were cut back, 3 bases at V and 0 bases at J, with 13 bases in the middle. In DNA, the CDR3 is TGTGCCAGCAGCTTCCAAGCGGTTCCTAGCACAGATACGCAGTATTTT. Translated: CASSFQAVPSTDTQYF.

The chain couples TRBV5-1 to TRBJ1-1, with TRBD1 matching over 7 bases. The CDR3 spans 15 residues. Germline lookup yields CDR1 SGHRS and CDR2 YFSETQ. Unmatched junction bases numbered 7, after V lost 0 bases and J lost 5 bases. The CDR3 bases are TGCGCCAGCAGCTTGGACAGGGGCGTAGGGACTGAAGCTTTCTTT. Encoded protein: CASSLDRGVGTEAFF.

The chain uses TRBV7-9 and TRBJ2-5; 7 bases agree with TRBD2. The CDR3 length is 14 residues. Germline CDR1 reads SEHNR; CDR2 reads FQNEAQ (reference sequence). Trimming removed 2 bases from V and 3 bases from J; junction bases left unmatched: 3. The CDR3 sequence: CASSLREAEETQYF. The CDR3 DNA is TGTGCCAGCAGCTTACGGGAGGCTGAAGAGACCCAGTACTTC.

This CDR3 is CASSQDERSSYEQYF. In DNA, the CDR3 is TGCGCCAGCAGCCAAGACGAAAGAAGCTCCTACGAGCAGTACTTC. The rearrangement uses TRBV4-1 and TRBJ2-7; D not certain. There are 15 residues in the CDR3. The V and J ends lost 0 bases and 0 bases respectively, with 9 bases between them. Germline values: CDR1 MGHRA, CDR2 YSYEKL.

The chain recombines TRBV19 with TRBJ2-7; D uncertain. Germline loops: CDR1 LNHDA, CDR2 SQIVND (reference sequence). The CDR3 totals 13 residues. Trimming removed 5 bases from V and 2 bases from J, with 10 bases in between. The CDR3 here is CASSLGFTYEQYF. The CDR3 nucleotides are TGTGCCAGTAGTCTAGGCTTTACCTACGAGCAGTACTTC.

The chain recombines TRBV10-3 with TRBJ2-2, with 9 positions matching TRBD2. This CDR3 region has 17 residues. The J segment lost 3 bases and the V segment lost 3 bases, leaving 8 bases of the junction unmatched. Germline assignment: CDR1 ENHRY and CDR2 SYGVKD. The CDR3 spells CAISEDGGRADTGELFF. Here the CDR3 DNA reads TGTGCCATCAGTGAAGACGGCGGGAGGGCCGACACCGGGGAGCTGTTTTTT.

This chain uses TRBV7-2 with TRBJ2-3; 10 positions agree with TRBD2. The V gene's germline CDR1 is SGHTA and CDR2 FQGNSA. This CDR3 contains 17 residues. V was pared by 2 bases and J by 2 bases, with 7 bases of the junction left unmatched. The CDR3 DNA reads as TGTGCCAGCAGCTTATTTGGACTAGCGGACTTCACAGATACGCAGTATTTT. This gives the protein CASSLFGLADFTDTQYF.

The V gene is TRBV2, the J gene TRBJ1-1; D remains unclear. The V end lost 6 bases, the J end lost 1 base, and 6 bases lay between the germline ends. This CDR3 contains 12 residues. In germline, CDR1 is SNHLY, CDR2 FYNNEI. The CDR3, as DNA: TGTGCCAGCAGGGTCTCGAACACTGAAGCTTTCTTT. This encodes CASRVSNTEAFF.

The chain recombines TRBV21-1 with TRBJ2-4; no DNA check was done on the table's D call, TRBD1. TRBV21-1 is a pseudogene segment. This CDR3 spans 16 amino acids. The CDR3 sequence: CASSVDLQQRKNIQYF. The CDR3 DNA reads TGTGCCAGCAGTGTAGACCTACAGCAAAGAAAAAACATTCAGTACTTC.

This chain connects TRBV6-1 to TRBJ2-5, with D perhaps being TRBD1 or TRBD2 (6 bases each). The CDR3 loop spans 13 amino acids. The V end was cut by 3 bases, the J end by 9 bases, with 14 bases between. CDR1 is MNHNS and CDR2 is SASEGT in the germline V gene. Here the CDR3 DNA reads TGTGCCAGCAGTGACAGGGGCCCGGGGGCCCAGTACTTC. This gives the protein CASSDRGPGAQYF.

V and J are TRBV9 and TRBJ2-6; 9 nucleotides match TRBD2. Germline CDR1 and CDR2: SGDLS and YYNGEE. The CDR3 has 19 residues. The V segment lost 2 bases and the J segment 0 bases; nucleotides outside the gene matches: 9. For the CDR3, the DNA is TGTGCCAGCAGCGTGCCGACTAGCGGTCTTTACTCTGGGGCCAACGTCCTGACTTTC. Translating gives CASSVPTSGLYSGANVLTF.

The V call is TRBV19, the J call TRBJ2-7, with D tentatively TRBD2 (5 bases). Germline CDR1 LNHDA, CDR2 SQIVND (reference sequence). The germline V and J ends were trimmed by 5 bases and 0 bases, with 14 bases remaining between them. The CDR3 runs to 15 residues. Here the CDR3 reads CASSASEGRSYEQYF. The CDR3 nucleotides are TGTGCCAGTAGTGCATCCGAGGGCCGCTCCTACGAGCAGTACTTC.

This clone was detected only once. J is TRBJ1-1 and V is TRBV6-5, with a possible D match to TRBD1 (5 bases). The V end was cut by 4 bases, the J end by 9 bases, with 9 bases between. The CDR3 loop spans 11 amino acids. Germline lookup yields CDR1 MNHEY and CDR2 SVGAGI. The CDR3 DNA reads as TGTGCCAGCAGTTGGGGGATGAAAGCTTTCTTT. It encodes CASSWGMKAFF.